Following are 27 T cell receptor beta chains from one sample sequenced in a study of molecular identifiers for immune sequencing clone quantification. TCRdb passed the PCR reads through MiXCR, listing each CDR3 protein once. The sample holds approximately 90,000 distinct CDR3 sequences; around a fifth are singletons and the top ten take roughly 1%. The sequenced sample was naive CD8+ T cells from blood, with Jurkat cell RNA spiked in. Subset indicated: FACS-sorted CD8+CD4-CCR7+CD45RA+ naive T cells. These receptors were taken from a human donor in good health. Some libraries in this study had Jurkat cell RNA spiked in.

As for this clonotype: A much larger clone differs by one base, so this may be a read error. V gene TRBV12-3 or TRBV12-4 combines with J gene TRBJ2-6; the match to TRBD2 covers 9 bases. There are 18 residues in the CDR3. The CDR3 coding sequence is TGTGCCAGCAGTTTACCGGGACTAGCTAAACCTGGGGCCAACGTCCCGACTTTC. This codes for CASSLPGLAKPGANVPTF.

This clonotype was seen repeatedly, ten times or more. This chain joins TRBV27 and TRBJ1-1, with 7 nucleotides matching TRBD1. Germline V lookup: CDR1 MNHEY, CDR2 SMNVEV (reference sequence). This CDR3 comprises 12 residues. Trimming cost V 2 bases and J 8 bases; bases outside gene matches: 2. The chain's CDR3 is CASSLQQGEAFF. Here the CDR3 DNA reads TGTGCCAGCAGTTTACAACAGGGGGAAGCTTTCTTT.

J is TRBJ1-4 and V is TRBV29-1, with a tentative D call TRBD1 (6 bases). The CDR3 spans 13 residues. Germline lookup yields CDR1 SQVTM and CDR2 ANQGSEA. V dropped 7 bases and J dropped 3 bases, with 12 bases sitting between them. Here the CDR3 DNA reads TGCAGCGCACAACAGGGTTCTAATGAAAAACTGTTTTTT. Protein sequence: CSAQQGSNEKLFF.

For this clonotype: This may stem from a read error, because a much larger clone lies one nucleotide away. V and J are TRBV5-3 and TRBJ1-1, with TRBD1 identical over 7 bases. Being an ORF, TRBV5-3 has a function that is uncertain. This CDR3 is 14 amino acids long. The CDR3 DNA sequence: TGTGCCAGCAGCTTGGTAGGGGGCCGCACTGAAGCTTTCTTT. Residues: CASSLVGGRTEAFF.

In its sample, this clonotype was seen a few times. One end of the junction does not line up with germline, which may come from a read error. The chain uses TRBV28 and TRBJ2-7, with TRBD2 matching 8 bases. The CDR3 has 15 residues. Germline lookup yields CDR1 MDHEN and CDR2 SYDVKM. The CDR3 loop is CAGSTLGTSPSEQYF. The CDR3 DNA follows: TGTGCCGGCAGCACACTTGGGACTAGTCCATCCGAGCAGTACTTC.

There are many counts of this clonotype. Mismatch with germline at one junction end may stem from a read error. The chain joins TRBV6-2 or TRBV6-3 to TRBJ2-2; 8 nucleotides match TRBD2. From germline, CDR1 is MNHEY and CDR2 SVGEGT. There are 17 residues in the CDR3. The DNA for the CDR3 is TGTGCCAGCAGTCACTCACCGACTAGCGACAACACCGGGGAGCTGTTTTTT. Translation: CASSHSPTSDNTGELFF.

The chain carries TRBV7-9 and TRBJ2-7; TRBD1 agrees at 7 bases. The CDR3 is 15 residues long. J lost 0 bases, V lost 5 bases, and 7 bases had no gene match. From germline, CDR1 is SEHNR and CDR2 FQNEAQ (reference sequence). The CDR3 sequence: CASSPGQLYSYEQYF. CDR3 DNA sequence: TGTGCCAGCAGCCCGGGACAGCTCTACTCCTACGAGCAGTACTTC.

This clonotype was detected only a few times. V and J are TRBV12-3 or TRBV12-4 and TRBJ2-2; D is unresolved. The CDR3 is 16 residues long. Trimming left V 3 bases short and J 0 bases short, with 11 bases between. The CDR3 DNA sequence: TGTGCCAGCAGTTTTTCACAGAGCGCGAACACCGGGGAGCTGTTTTTT. Its translation: CASSFSQSANTGELFF.

This chain connects TRBV19 to TRBJ1-5; D gene unclear. CDR1 and CDR2 from the germline V gene are LNHDA and SQIVND (reference sequence). Trimming shortened V by 10 bases and J by 1 base, and 17 bases separated the two germline ends. The CDR3 is made up of 15 amino acids. The CDR3 DNA sequence: TGTGCCACCCGGGTGGGAAGAGTGAGCAATCAGCCCCAGCATTTT. Its translation: CATRVGRVSNQPQHF.

As concerns this clonotype: Just one base apart from a much larger clone, this may be a read error. The V and J genes are TRBV5-3 and TRBJ2-3; 8 positions agree with TRBD1. The DNA end favors TRBJ1-5, so the J call may be wrong. TRBV5-3 is designated an ORF whose function remains uncertain. The CDR3 length is 14 residues. CDR3 amino acids: CASSYGQGTDTQHF. DNA for the CDR3: TGTGCCAGCAGCTACGGACAGGGCACAGATACGCAGCATTTT.

This CDR3 is CASGIADSPLRGYTF. The DNA for the CDR3 is TGTGCTAGTGGCATCGCCGACAGTCCCCTTCGGGGCTACACCTTC. J is TRBJ1-2 and V is TRBV12-5, with a possible D match to TRBD1 (5 bases). Germline V lookup: CDR1 LGHNT, CDR2 FRNRAP. Trimming took 6 bases from V and 8 from J, leaving 22 bases between them. CDR3 size: 15 residues.

This clonotype occurred many times. V gene TRBV10-3 combines with J gene TRBJ2-3; 7 bases map to TRBD1. Trimming removed 8 bases from V and 0 bases from J; junction bases left unmatched: 5. This CDR3 has 14 residues. CDR1 is ENHRY and CDR2 is SYGVKD in the germline V gene. In DNA form, the CDR3 reads TGTGCCATCTCTGGGACAGCTAGCACAGATACGCAGTATTTT. Protein: CAISGTASTDTQYF.

With regard to this clonotype: The CDR3 carries no conserved terminal phenylalanine or tryptophan, so it likely arises from a read error. V is TRBV5-6 and J is TRBJ2-1; the D gene is possibly TRBD2 (7 bases). CDR1 is SGHDT, CDR2 YYEEEE, per germline. V lost 0 bases to trimming and J lost 3 bases, with 16 bases between them. The CDR3 runs to 17 residues. The CDR3 coding sequence is TGTGCCAGCAGCTTGGCTTGGGGGGGGGCTATCTACAATGAGCAGTTCTCC. This translates into CASSLAWGGAIYNEQFS.

Of note for this clonotype: The CDR3 does not end in the conserved phenylalanine or tryptophan, so this is likely a read error. This chain uses TRBV9 with TRBJ1-1, with D possibly matching TRBD1 (6 bases). Trimming took off 0 bases at V and 1 base at J, with 10 bases between the two ends. The CDR3 totals 15 residues. The V gene's germline CDR1 is SGDLS and CDR2 YYNGEE. CDR3 in amino acids: CASSVEQGSNTEAFL. The CDR3 nucleotides read TGTGCCAGCAGCGTAGAACAGGGCTCGAACACTGAAGCTTTCCTT.

The table lists this clonotype with many counts. The rearrangement links TRBV7-2 to TRBJ2-7, with D perhaps given as TRBD1 or TRBD2 (6 bases each). The V end was cut by 7 bases, the J end by 0 bases, with 22 bases between. Per the germline V gene, CDR1 is SGHTA and CDR2 is FQGNSA. This CDR3 has 17 residues. The CDR3 here is CASTEGDGGVSSYEQYF. CDR3 in DNA: TGTGCCAGCACCGAGGGTGACGGGGGCGTGAGCTCCTACGAGCAGTACTTC.

This clonotype has a count of ten or more. The J gene is TRBJ2-3, the V gene TRBV7-9, with TRBD2 identical over 7 bases. CDR1 is SEHNR, CDR2 FQNEAQ, per germline (reference sequence). This CDR3 has 15 amino acids. J was trimmed by 2 bases and V by 5 bases; bases with no gene match: 7. The CDR3 sequence is CASSPGTINTDTQYF. The CDR3 DNA reads TGTGCCAGCAGCCCTGGGACTATTAACACAGATACGCAGTATTTT.

The rearrangement uses TRBV29-1 and TRBJ2-7; 8 bases match TRBD1. The CDR3 extends over 14 amino acids. The V and J ends lost 6 bases and 1 base, in that order; junction bases with no gene match: 8. Germline CDR1 is SQVTM and CDR2 is ANQGSEA. DNA for the CDR3: TGCAGCGTAGGTTCCGGGACAGGATCCTACGAGCAGTACTTC. Translated, it gives CSVGSGTGSYEQYF.

The gene calls are TRBV19 and TRBJ2-1; 10 positions agree with TRBD2. The junction had 2 bases not matched to a gene; V was cut back by 6 bases and J by 0 bases. CDR1 and CDR2 (germline): LNHDA, SQIVND (reference sequence). The CDR3 contains 15 residues. The CDR3 region has the DNA TGTGCCAGTAGGAGACTAGCGGGCTCCTACAATGAGCAGTTCTTC. It codes for CASRRLAGSYNEQFF.

This clonotype was counted many times. The chain carries TRBV5-5 and TRBJ2-3; D is possibly TRBD1 (5 bases). The CDR3 has 18 amino acids. The V end lost 1 base, the J end lost 2 bases, and 20 bases lay between the germline ends. Germline V lookup: CDR1 SGHKS, CDR2 YYEKEE (reference sequence). Here the CDR3 reads CASSLYLAGPLPTDTQYF. The DNA of the CDR3 is TGTGCCAGCAGCTTGTATTTAGCAGGGCCCTTACCCACAGATACGCAGTATTTT.

The table lists this clonotype with many counts. V and J are TRBV5-4 and TRBJ2-3; the match to TRBD2 covers 8 bases. J gave up 0 bases and V 0 bases, and 9 bases lay outside the gene matches. Germline-derived CDR1 and CDR2 are SGHNT and YYREEE (reference sequence). The CDR3 length is 18 residues. CDR3 in DNA: TGTGCCAGCAGCTTGGCGCCCGTAGCGGGGTCTAGCACAGATACGCAGTATTTT. It yields the protein CASSLAPVAGSSTDTQYF. Drawing the rest from reference TRBV5-4 and TRBJ2-3, the complete variable domain is ETGVTQSPTHLIKTRGQQVTLRCSSQSGHNTVSWYQQALGQGPQFIFQYYREEENGRGNFPPRFSGLQFPNYSSELNVNALELDDSALYLCASSLAPVAGSSTDTQYFGPGTRLTVL.

The V and J genes are TRBV19 and TRBJ2-1; TRBD2 matches at 7 bases. J gave up 10 bases and V 5 bases, and 11 bases lay outside the gene matches. The CDR3 spans 14 residues. The germline V gene has CDR1 LNHDA and CDR2 SQIVND (reference sequence). The CDR3 DNA reads TGTGCCAGTAGTCCACGGGCTAGCGGACCCGAGCAGTTCTTC. Protein: CASSPRASGPEQFF.

Worth noting for this clonotype: It may be a read error: a sequence one base away is much more abundant. V and J are TRBV9 and TRBJ2-3; 11 nucleotides align to TRBD2. The germline V gene encodes CDR1 SGDLS and CDR2 YYNGEE. The CDR3 covers 16 residues. V gave up 4 bases and J gave up 1 base; unmatched junction bases: 5. The CDR3 sequence: CASSPGLAEGTDTQYF. DNA for the CDR3: TGTGCCAGCAGCCCGGGACTAGCGGAAGGCACAGATACGCAGTATTTT.

This clonotype occurred many times. The chain is built from TRBV20-1 and TRBJ2-7, with D perhaps given as TRBD1 or TRBD2 (6 bases each). V shed 6 bases and J shed 3 bases, with 15 bases lying between them. The V gene's germline CDR1 is DFQATT and CDR2 SNEGSKA (reference sequence). The length of the CDR3 is 13 residues. CDR3 in DNA: TGCAGTGCGGATGGGGGGCAGTTCTACGAGCAGTACTTC. Residues: CSADGGQFYEQYF.

This clonotype was found a few times. At one boundary the junction diverges from the germline segment, which might be a read error. The chain is built from TRBV4-3 and TRBJ1-5; no definite D call. CDR3 length equals 13 residues. Per germline, CDR1 LGHNA and CDR2 YSLEER. CDR3 coding DNA: TGCGCCGGCAGCCAACTCGAGGGCAAGCCCCAGCATTTT. It specifies CAGSQLEGKPQHF.

In this sample, this clonotype turned up many times. This chain links TRBV6-1 with TRBJ2-2; D gene unclear. Per germline, CDR1 MNHNS and CDR2 SASEGT. V was clipped by 1 base and J by 4 bases, with 16 bases between them. There are 17 residues in the CDR3. The chain's CDR3 is CASSEGPRLKVTGELFF. CDR3 DNA: TGTGCCAGCAGTGAAGGCCCGAGGTTAAAAGTCACCGGGGAGCTGTTTTTT.

In its sample, this clonotype was seen a few times. The chain carries TRBV6-2 or TRBV6-3 and TRBJ2-7; no reliable D call. The germline gives CDR1 MNHEY, CDR2 SVGEGT. CDR3 length: 10 amino acids. Trimming shortened V by 5 bases and J by 8 bases, and 7 bases separated the two germline ends. The CDR3 here is CASSGEKQYF. CDR3 sequence (DNA): TGTGCCAGCAGTGGGGAAAAGCAGTACTTC.

The sample holds many counts of this clonotype. This rearrangement joins TRBV7-9 to TRBJ2-7; tentative D call: TRBD1 (6 bases). Germline values: CDR1 SEHNR, CDR2 FQNEAQ (reference sequence). The CDR3 covers 15 residues. With 5 bases removed from V and 4 bases from J, the gap between germline ends came to 18 bases. The CDR3 loop is CASSGGQKPWYEQYF. The CDR3, as DNA: TGTGCCAGCAGCGGAGGACAGAAACCGTGGTACGAGCAGTACTTC.